The present entry profiles one T cell receptor (beta chain) with its context. Its specificity is unknown. This entry is derived from a study of T-cell reconstitution after alpha-beta-depleted transplantation in children. Findings of the study overall: Expanded graft clones, several hundred of them, were reportedly the source of alpha-beta T cells about two months after transplant. T-cell counts and diversity at one year post-transplant came mainly from newly produced T cells. Where some patients showed high TCRbeta diversity at day 60, it came from recipient T cells and thymic progenitors that had survived.

The authors prepared the TCRbeta library with unique molecular identifiers. From the PCR reads, TCRdb called clonotypes with MiXCR, one entry per CDR3 protein. This sample has 300,000 to 400,000 distinct CDR3 sequences, with roughly 16% found just once. Trimming left V 1 base short and J 0 bases short, with 22 bases between. This CDR3 has 19 residues. The V gene's germline CDR1 is SGHAT and CDR2 FQDESV (reference sequence). This receptor was identified in a male patient aged 2-9 years who had a stem cell transplant for acute lymphoblastic leukemia, so the T cells may come from the graft donor. Here the sequenced sample was PBMCs, mostly from graft donor cells, taken 360 days after TCRalphabeta/CD19-depleted stem cell transplant. This chain connects TRBV11-1 to TRBJ2-7; D is ambiguous. The CDR3 region is CASSLEKIGRLSSSYEQYF. The CDR3 nucleotides read TGTGCCAGCAGCTTAGAGAAAATCGGAAGGCTGTCGAGCTCCTACGAGCAGTACTTC.